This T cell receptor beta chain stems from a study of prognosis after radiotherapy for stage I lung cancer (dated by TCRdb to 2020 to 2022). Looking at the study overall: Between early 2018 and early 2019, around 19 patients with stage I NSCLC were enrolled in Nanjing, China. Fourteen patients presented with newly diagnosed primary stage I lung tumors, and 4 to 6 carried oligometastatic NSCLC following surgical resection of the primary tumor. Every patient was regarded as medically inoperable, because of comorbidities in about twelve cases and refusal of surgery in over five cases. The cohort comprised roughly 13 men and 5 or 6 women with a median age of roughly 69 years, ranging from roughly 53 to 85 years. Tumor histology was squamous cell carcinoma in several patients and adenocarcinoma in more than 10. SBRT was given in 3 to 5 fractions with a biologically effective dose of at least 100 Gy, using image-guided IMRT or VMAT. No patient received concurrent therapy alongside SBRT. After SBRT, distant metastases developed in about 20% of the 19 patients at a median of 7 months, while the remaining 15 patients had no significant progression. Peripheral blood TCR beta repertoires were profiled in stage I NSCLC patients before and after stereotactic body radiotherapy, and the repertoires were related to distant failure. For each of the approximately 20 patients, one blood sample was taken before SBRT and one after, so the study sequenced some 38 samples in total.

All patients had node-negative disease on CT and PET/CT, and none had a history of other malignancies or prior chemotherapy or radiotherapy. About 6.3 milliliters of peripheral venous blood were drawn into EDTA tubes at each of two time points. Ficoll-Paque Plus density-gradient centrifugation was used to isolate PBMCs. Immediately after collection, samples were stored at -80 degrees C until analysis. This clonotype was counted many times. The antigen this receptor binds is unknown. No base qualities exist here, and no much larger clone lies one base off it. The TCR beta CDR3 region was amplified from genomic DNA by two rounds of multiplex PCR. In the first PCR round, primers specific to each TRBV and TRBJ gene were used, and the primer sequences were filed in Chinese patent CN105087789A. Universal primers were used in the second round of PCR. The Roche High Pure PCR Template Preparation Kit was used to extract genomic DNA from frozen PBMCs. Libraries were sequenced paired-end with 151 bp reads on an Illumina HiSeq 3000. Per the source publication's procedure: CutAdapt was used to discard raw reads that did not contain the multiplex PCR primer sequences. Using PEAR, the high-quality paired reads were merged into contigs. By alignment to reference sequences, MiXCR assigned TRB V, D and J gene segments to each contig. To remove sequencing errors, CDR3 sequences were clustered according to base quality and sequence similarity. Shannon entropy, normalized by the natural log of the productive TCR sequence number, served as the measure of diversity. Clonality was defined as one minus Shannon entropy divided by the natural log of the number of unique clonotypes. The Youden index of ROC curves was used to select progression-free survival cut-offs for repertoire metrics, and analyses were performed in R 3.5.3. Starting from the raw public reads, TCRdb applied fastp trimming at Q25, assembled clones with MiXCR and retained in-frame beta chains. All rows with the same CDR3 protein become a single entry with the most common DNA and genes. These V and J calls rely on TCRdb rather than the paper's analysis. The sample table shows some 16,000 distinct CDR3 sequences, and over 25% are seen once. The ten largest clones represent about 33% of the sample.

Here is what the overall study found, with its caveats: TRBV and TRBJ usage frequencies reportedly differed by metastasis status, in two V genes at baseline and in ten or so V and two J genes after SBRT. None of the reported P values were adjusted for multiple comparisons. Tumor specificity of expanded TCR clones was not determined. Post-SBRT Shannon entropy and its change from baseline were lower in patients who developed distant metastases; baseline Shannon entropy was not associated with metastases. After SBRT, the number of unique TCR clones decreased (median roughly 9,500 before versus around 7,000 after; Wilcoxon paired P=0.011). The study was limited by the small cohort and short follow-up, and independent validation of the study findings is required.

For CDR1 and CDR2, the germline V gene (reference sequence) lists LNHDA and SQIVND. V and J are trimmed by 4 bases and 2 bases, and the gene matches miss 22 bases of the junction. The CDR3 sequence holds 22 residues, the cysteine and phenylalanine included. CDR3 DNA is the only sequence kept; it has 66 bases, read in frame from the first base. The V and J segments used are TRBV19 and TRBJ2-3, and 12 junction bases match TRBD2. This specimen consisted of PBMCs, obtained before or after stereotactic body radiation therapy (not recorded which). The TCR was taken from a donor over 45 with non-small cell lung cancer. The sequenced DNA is TGTGCCAGTAGTAGAAAAAACCGACTGGGACTAGCGGGTCGGGGTTTCACAGATACGCAGTATTTT. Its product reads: CASSRKNRLGLAGRGFTDTQYF. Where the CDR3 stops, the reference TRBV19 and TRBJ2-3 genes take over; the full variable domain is DGGITQSPKYLFRKEGQNVTLSCEQNLNHDAMYWYRQDPGQGLRLIYYSQIVNDFQKGDIAEGYSVSREKKESFPLTVTSAQKNPTAFYLCASSRKNRLGLAGRGFTDTQYFGPGTRLTVL.